This entry features one T cell receptor (beta chain) sequence. The CDR3 is 15 residues long. V lost 5 bases to trimming and J lost 0 bases, with 8 bases between them. Germline-derived CDR1 and CDR2 are MNHNY and SVGAGI (reference sequence). The repertoire was sequenced with immunoSEQ multiplex PCR; TCRdb's copy has only in-frame clones and lacks some. The table records 250,000 to 350,000 clones, 75% to 90% of them present only once. The data originate from a study of blood T cell repertoires in COVID-19. The sequence derives from a woman aged 25 to 39 with active or convalescent COVID-19. Material for sequencing was peripheral blood. This chain uses TRBV6-6 with TRBJ2-6; D is possibly TRBD2 (5 bases). The CDR3 spells CASSGRSSGANVLTF. The CDR3 DNA reads TGTGCCAGCAGTGGGAGAAGCTCTGGGGCCAACGTCCTGACTTTC.